Listed here are 3 T cell receptor beta chains from one sample, sequenced in a study of T cells in Graves' hyperthyroidism and ophthalmopathy. What was amplified from RNA transcripts were TCR beta CDR3 regions. The TCR CDR3 first-round RT-PCR relied on the HTBI primer set. Each CDR3 protein gets one entry after TCRdb re-called the multiplex PCR reads with MiXCR. This sample has around 570,000 distinct CDR3 sequences, with 20% found just once. Sequencing was performed on blood. All receptors come from a man aged 40-49 years with Graves' ophthalmopathy.

The chain links TRBV7-8 to TRBJ1-5; D gene uncertain. V gave up 0 bases and J gave up 4 bases, with 7 bases separating them. The length of the CDR3 is 14 residues. CDR1 is SGHVS, CDR2 FQNEAQ, per germline. The CDR3 loop is CASSLAFPNQPQHF. The CDR3 bases are TGTGCCAGCAGCTTAGCATTCCCTAATCAGCCCCAGCATTTT.

The chain combines TRBV12-3 or TRBV12-4 with TRBJ1-6; a weak D match, TRBD1 (5 bases). The CDR3 has 18 residues. The germline V and J ends were trimmed by 7 bases and 4 bases, with 23 bases remaining between them. Here the CDR3 reads CASKDRGIGVGYNSPLHF. CDR3 nucleotides: TGTGCCAGCAAAGACAGAGGGATAGGCGTGGGGTATAATTCACCCCTCCACTTT.

This clonotype came up a few times. The chain links TRBV3-1 to TRBJ2-7; a weak D match, TRBD2 (6 bases). Germline CDR1 reads LGHDT; CDR2 reads YNNKEL (reference sequence). This CDR3 contains 17 residues. V dropped 3 bases and J dropped 2 bases, with 20 bases sitting between them. CDR3 DNA: TGTGCCAGCAGCCACTTATCCCCGCGGGGCGGCCCCTACGAGCAGTACTTC. The encoded protein is CASSHLSPRGGPYEQYF.